The rows below give T cell receptor beta chains drawn from one sample of a study of somatic mutations in cytotoxic T cells in rheumatoid arthritis. The repertoire was sequenced with immunoSEQ multiplex PCR; TCRdb's copy has only in-frame clones and lacks some. Among 20,000 to 25,000 clones, 78% were seen once, and the ten largest hold about 11%. The specimen was CD8+ T cells sorted from blood. The receptors shown here come from an adult with rheumatoid arthritis. The CDR3 runs from the conserved cysteine through the conserved F or W. D genes are given only for firm matches. Size is stated for part of the rows, as once, few or many counts, or as a class when the clone is expanded.

.	TRBJ2-7	.	TRBV4-2	CASSLYDSYEQYF	TGTGCCAGCAGCCTATATGACTCCTACGAGCAGTACTTC
TRBD1	TRBJ1-4	.	TRBV28	CASSSGTGHEKLFF	TGTGCCAGCAGCTCCGGGACAGGGCATGAAAAACTGTTTTTT
TRBD1	TRBJ2-7	.	TRBV9	CARIDRGYEQYF	TGTGCCAGGATCGACAGGGGTTACGAGCAGTACTTC
.	TRBJ1-1	few	TRBV10-3	CAISESLGINTEAFF	TGTGCCATCAGTGAGTCATTGGGGATTAACACTGAAGCTTTCTTT
.	TRBJ2-3	.	TRBV19	CASSISSVSGLLDTQYF	TGTGCCAGTAGTATTTCTTCAGTATCCGGTTTATTAGATACGCAGTATTTT
TRBD1	TRBJ1-2	.	TRBV4-2	CASSPVQTGDDYGYTF	TGTGCCAGCAGCCCGGTCCAGACAGGGGACGACTATGGCTACACCTTC
.	TRBJ1-1	.	TRBV28	CASSLKGTEAFF	TGTGCCAGCAGTTTAAAGGGCACTGAAGCTTTCTTT
.	TRBJ1-2	few	TRBV15	CATSRALRVPLSGYGYTF	TGTGCCACCAGCAGAGCGCTCAGGGTACCGCTATCCGGCTATGGCTACACCTTC
.	TRBJ1-3	.	TRBV29-1	CSVEIQGFAPTPGNTIYF	TGCAGCGTTGAAATACAGGGTTTCGCCCCGACCCCTGGAAACACCATATATTTT
.	TRBJ1-1	few	TRBV9	CASSVDPRSPNTEAFF	TGTGCCAGCAGCGTAGATCCGAGGTCTCCGAACACTGAAGCTTTCTTT
.	TRBJ2-7	.	TRBV6-1	CASSEGVSFNPYEQYF	TGTGCCAGCAGTGAAGGGGTTAGCTTCAATCCCTACGAGCAGTACTTC
.	TRBJ1-2	.	TRBV5-1	CASSTDLGGYTF	TGCGCCAGCAGCACTGATCTGGGCGGCTACACCTTC
.	TRBJ1-1	.	TRBV19	CASSPEMNTEAFF	TGTGCCAGTAGTCCAGAGATGAACACTGAAGCTTTCTTT
.	TRBJ2-1	.	TRBV11-2	CASSSPVSSPSYNEQFF	TGTGCCAGCAGCTCCCCCGTCTCTAGTCCCTCCTACAATGAGCAGTTCTTC
.	TRBJ2-7	.	TRBV6-1	CASSGGEQYF	TGTGCCAGCAGCGGTGGGGAGCAGTACTTC
TRBD1	TRBJ2-1	.	TRBV5-6	CASRNRQGAIYEQFF	TGTGCCAGCAGAAATCGACAGGGGGCGATATATGAGCAGTTCTTC
.	TRBJ2-1	.	TRBV25-1	CASSDLTSSYNEQFF	TGTGCCAGCAGTGACCTTACAAGCTCCTACAATGAGCAGTTCTTC
.	TRBJ2-2	.	TRBV28	CASSIESELFF	TGTGCCAGCAGTATCGAATCCGAGCTGTTTTTT
.	TRBJ1-2	.	TRBV7-6	CASKEAPGHYGYTF	TGTGCCAGCAAGGAGGCGCCAGGGCATTATGGCTACACCTTC
.	TRBJ1-1	few	TRBV28	CASSLLSLSTEAFF	TGTGCCAGCAGTTTACTAAGTCTGAGCACTGAAGCTTTCTTT
.	TRBJ1-2	.	TRBV10-3	CAISDGGGGRGYTF	TGTGCCATCAGTGACGGGGGCGGGGGTCGAGGCTACACCTTC
.	TRBJ2-2	.	TRBV29-1	CSVEDPGELFF	TGCAGCGTTGAAGATCCCGGGGAGCTGTTTTTT